This TCR beta chain was obtained from a study of metastatic and nonmetastatic thyroid tumors. Patients underwent thyroid surgery, and none had received any treatment before it. This CDR3 is 15 amino acids long. CDR1 MNHEY and CDR2 SVGEGT come from the germline V gene. This clone was counted a few times. One end of the junction varies from germline; a read error may be responsible. TCRdb reprocessed the PCR reads via MiXCR. The table has about 48,000 clones, roughly a fifth seen once. Sequencing was performed on blood. The receptor was isolated from a male donor with papillary thyroid cancer or a benign thyroid nodule (not recorded which). Some clones in this sample may be carry-over from other donors' samples. The V call is TRBV6-2 or TRBV6-3, the J call TRBJ2-1; a possible D gene is TRBD2 (5 bases). CDR3: CASSDSSGSYNEQFF. CDR3 nucleotides: TGTGCCAGCAGTGACTCGAGCGGCTCCTACAATGAGCAGTTCTTC.